Sequencing of this T cell receptor (beta chain) was carried out in a study of cytomegalovirus exposure and HLA in healthy donors. Germline values: CDR1 MNHEY, CDR2 SMNVEV (reference sequence). Trimming took 6 bases from V and 8 from J, leaving 16 bases between them. This CDR3 region has 14 residues. PCR involved 60 Vbeta and 13 Jbeta primers. Assay used: immunoSEQ multiplex PCR; TCRdb lists only in-frame clones, some missing. The data contain approximately 130,000 clones, roughly 80% of them singletons. The TCR sequence derives from a man aged 30 to 39 in good health and CMV-seronegative. The material sequenced was PBMCs. J is TRBJ1-4 and V is TRBV27; D ambiguous. The CDR3 DNA is TGTGCCAGCAGCGCGGGCACCCTGGTCGAAAAACTGTTTTTT. This sequence encodes CASSAGTLVEKLFF.